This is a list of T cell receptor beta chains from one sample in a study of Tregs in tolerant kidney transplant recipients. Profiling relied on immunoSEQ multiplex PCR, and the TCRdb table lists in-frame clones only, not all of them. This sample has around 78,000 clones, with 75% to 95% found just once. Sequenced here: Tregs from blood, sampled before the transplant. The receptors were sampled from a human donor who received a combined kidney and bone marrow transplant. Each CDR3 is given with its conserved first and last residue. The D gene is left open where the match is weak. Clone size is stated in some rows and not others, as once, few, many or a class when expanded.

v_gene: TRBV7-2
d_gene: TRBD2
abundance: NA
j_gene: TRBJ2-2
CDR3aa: CASSLWEGDTGELFF
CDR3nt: TGTGCCAGCAGCTTATGGGAGGGAGACACCGGGGAGCTGTTTTTT

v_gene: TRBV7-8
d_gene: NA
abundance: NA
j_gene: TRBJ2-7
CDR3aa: CASTPGSGYSYEQYF
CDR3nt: TGTGCCAGCACCCCCGGGAGCGGTTACTCCTACGAGCAGTACTTC

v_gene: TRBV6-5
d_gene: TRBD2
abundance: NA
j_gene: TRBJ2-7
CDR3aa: CASNRGGYEQYF
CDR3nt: TGTGCCAGCAACCGGGGGGGATACGAGCAGTACTTC

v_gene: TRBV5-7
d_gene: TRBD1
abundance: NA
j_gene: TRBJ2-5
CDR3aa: CASSNSDRSVGETQYF
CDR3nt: TGTGCCAGCAGCAATTCGGACAGGTCCGTTGGGGAGACCCAGTACTTC

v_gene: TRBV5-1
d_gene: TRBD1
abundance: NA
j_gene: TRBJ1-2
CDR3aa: CASSLGVTGPINYGYTF
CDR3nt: TGCGCCAGCAGCTTGGGGGTGACAGGGCCGATTAACTATGGCTACACCTTC

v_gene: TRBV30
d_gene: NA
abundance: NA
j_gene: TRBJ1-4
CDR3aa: CAWSSSDGPNEKLFF
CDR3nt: TGTGCCTGGAGTTCGTCGGACGGCCCTAATGAAAAACTGTTTTTT

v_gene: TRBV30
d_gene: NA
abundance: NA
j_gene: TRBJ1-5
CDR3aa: CAWSEARGSRNQPQHF
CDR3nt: TGTGCCTGGAGTGAGGCTAGGGGGTCTCGCAATCAGCCCCAGCATTTT

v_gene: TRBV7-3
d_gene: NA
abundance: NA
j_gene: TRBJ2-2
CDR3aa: CASRQKLGTGELFF
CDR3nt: TGTGCCAGCAGACAGAAACTCGGCACCGGGGAGCTGTTTTTT

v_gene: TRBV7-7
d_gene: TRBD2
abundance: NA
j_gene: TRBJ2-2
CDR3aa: CASSLATSGPATGELFF
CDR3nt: TGTGCTAGCAGCTTGGCCACTAGCGGGCCTGCTACCGGGGAGCTGTTTTTT

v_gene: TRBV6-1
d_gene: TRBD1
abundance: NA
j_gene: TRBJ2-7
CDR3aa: CASTRKGDRGSRWDF
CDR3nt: TGTGCCAGCACCCGAAAGGGGGACAGGGGCTCAAGGTGGGACTTC

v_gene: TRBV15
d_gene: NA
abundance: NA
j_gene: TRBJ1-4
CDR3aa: CATSRDTGRKNEKLFF
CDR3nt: TGTGCCACCAGCAGAGATACGGGGCGGAAGAATGAAAAACTGTTTTTT

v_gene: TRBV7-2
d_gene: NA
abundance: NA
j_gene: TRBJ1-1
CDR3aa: CASSSRPLNTEAFF
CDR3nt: TGTGCCAGCAGCTCCAGACCGCTGAACACTGAAGCTTTCTTT

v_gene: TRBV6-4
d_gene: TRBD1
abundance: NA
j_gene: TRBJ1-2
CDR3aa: CASSDSRGRVYGYTF
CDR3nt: TGTGCCAGCAGTGACTCAAGGGGGCGAGTCTATGGCTACACCTTC

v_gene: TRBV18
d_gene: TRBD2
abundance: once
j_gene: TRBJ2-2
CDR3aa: CASSETLAGVTGELFF
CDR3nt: TGTGCCAGCTCAGAAACACTAGCGGGAGTCACCGGGGAGCTGTTTTTT

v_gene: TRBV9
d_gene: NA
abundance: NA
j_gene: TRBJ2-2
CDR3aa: CASSPSRGTGELFF
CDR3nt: TGTGCCAGCAGCCCATCAAGAGGGACCGGGGAGCTGTTTTTT

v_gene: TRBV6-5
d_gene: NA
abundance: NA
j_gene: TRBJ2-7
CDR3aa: CAVSPGFGEQYF
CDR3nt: TGTGCCGTCTCCCCGGGATTTGGCGAGCAGTACTTC

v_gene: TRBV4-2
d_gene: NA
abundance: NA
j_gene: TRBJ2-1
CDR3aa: CASEQKGYGSSYNEQFF
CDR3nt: TGTGCCAGCGAACAGAAGGGATACGGAAGCTCCTACAATGAGCAGTTCTTC

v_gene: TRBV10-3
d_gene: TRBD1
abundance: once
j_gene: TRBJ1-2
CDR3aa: CAISESKGTTGTLGDGYTF
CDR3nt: TGTGCCATCAGTGAGTCGAAGGGGACGACAGGGACCCTCGGGGATGGCTACACCTTC

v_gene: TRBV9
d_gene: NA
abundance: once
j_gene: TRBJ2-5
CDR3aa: CASSTWGRETQYF
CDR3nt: TGTGCCAGCAGCACATGGGGCCGTGAGACCCAGTACTTC

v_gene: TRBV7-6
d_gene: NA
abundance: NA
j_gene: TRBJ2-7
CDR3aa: CASSLTPGHEQYF
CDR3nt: TGTGCCAGCAGCTTAACCCCGGGCCACGAGCAGTACTTC

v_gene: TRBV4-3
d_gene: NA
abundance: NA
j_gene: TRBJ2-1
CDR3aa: CASSQERTGYNEQFF
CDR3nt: TGCGCCAGCAGCCAAGAGAGGACCGGCTACAATGAGCAGTTCTTC

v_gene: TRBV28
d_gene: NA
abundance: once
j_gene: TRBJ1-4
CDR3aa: CASSPSGQGGSEKLFF
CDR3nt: TGTGCCAGCAGTCCCTCAGGGCAGGGAGGTTCTGAAAAACTGTTTTTT

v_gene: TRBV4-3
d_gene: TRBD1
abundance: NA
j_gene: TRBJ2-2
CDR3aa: CASSQARQGPSTGELFF
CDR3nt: TGCGCCAGCAGCCAAGCCAGACAGGGCCCGTCCACCGGGGAGCTGTTTTTT

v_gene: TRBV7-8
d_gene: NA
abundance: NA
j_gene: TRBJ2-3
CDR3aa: CASSGDLPYTQYF
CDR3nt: TGTGCCAGCAGCGGGGACCTACCGTACACGCAGTATTTT

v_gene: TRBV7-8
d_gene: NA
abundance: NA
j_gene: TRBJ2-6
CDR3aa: CASSLGHSGANVLTF
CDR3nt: TGTGCCAGCAGCTTAGGGCACTCTGGGGCCAACGTCCTGACTTTC

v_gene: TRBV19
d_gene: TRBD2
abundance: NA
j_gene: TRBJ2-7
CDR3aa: CASRGGLAGSYEQYF
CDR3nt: TGTGCCAGTAGAGGGGGACTAGCGGGTTCCTACGAGCAGTACTTC

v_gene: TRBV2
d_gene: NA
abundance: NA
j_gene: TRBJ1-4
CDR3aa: CASSEAGVANEKLFF
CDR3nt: TGTGCCAGCAGTGAAGCGGGGGTAGCTAATGAAAAACTGTTTTTT

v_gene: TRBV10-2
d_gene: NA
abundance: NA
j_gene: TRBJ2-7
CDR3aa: CASIRDTRAYEQYF
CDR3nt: TGCGCCAGCATCCGGGACACCCGAGCCTACGAGCAGTACTTC

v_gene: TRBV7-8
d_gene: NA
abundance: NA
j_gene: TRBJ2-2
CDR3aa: CASSLVRAGRIVDSGTGELFF
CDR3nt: TGTGCCAGCAGCTTAGTCAGGGCCGGGAGAATAGTCGATAGTGGGACCGGGGAGCTGTTTTTT

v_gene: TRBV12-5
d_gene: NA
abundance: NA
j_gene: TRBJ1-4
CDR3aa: CAGTDVQGKEKLFF
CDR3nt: TGTGCCGGGACGGACGTACAAGGGAAAGAAAAACTGTTTTTT